These 19 T cell receptor beta chains were sequenced from one sample in a study of shared clonotypes between healthy human individuals. Only in-frame clones appear in the TCRdb table, and some are missing; sequencing was by immunoSEQ multiplex PCR. Seen here are millions of clones, more than 80% observed once, and the top ten hold about 0.13%. The sample consisted of naive CD4+ T cells sorted from blood. Subset denoted: CD45RA+ positively selected. The receptors were sampled from a man between 18 and 29 years old in good health.

The rearrangement joins TRBV19 to TRBJ1-6; tentatively, D is TRBD1 (5 bases). This CDR3 is built from 15 residues. Germline-derived CDR1 and CDR2 are LNHDA and SQIVND (reference sequence). The V gene lost 5 bases and the J gene lost 7 bases, with 15 bases spanning the gap. The CDR3: CASSPRGLTNSPLHF. As DNA, the CDR3 is TGTGCCAGTAGTCCGCGGGGACTTACCAATTCACCCCTCCACTTT.

As to this clone: Distinct nucleotide sequences in the sample also encode this CDR3. This sequence joins TRBV2 and TRBJ1-5; a weak D match, TRBD1 (5 bases). V dropped 4 bases and J dropped 1 base, with 8 bases sitting between them. Germline CDR1 reads SNHLY; CDR2 reads FYNNEI. The CDR3 totals 14 residues. The CDR3 bases are TGTGCCAGCAGTGCAGGGTACAGCAATCAGCCCCAGCATTTT. This codes for CASSAGYSNQPQHF. Full variable domain (rest looked up from reference TRBV2 and TRBJ1-5): EPEVTQTPSHQVTQMGQEVILRCVPISNHLYFYWYRQILGQKVEFLVSFYNNEISEKSEIFDDQFSVERPDGSNFTLKIRSTKLEDSAMYFCASSAGYSNQPQHFGDGTRLSIL.

The chain uses TRBV9 and TRBJ2-3; TRBD2 matches at 11 bases. The CDR3 totals 15 residues. Trimming removed 3 bases from V and 4 bases from J; junction bases left unmatched: 4. The germline V gene has CDR1 SGDLS and CDR2 YYNGEE. Written as DNA, the CDR3 is TGTGCCAGCAGCGCAACTAGCGGGAGTGCAGATACGCAGTATTTT. The encoded protein is CASSATSGSADTQYF. Looking up the rest from reference TRBV9 and TRBJ2-3 gives the full variable domain: DSGVTQTPKHLITATGQRVTLRCSPRSGDLSVYWYQQSLDQGLQFLIQYYNGEERAKGNILERFSAQQFPDLHSELNLSSLELGDSALYFCASSATSGSADTQYFGPGTRLTVL.

This clone was counted once. This rearrangement joins TRBV9 to TRBJ1-5, with a weak D call TRBD1 (5 bases). Germline loops: CDR1 SGDLS, CDR2 YYNGEE. V lost 0 bases, J lost 0 bases, and 10 bases lay in between. The CDR3 covers 16 residues. The CDR3 region has the DNA TGTGCCAGCAGCGTAGGGACACCCGATAGCAATCAGCCCCAGCATTTT. This gives the protein CASSVGTPDSNQPQHF.

The V call is TRBV28, the J call TRBJ1-1; D might be TRBD1 (6 bases). With 6 bases removed from V and 5 bases from J, the gap between germline ends came to 19 bases. This CDR3 is built from 15 residues. Germline values: CDR1 MDHEN, CDR2 SYDVKM. The CDR3 DNA reads as TGTGCCAGCAGCTGGGGGAGCGTTAGGGGGACTGAAGCTTTCTTT. Its protein product is CASSWGSVRGTEAFF.

With regard to this clone: This sample includes further DNA sequences coding for the same CDR3. Here the CDR3 DNA reads TGTGCCAGCAGTGAAGCAAGCTATGGCTACACCTTC. Amino acids: CASSEASYGYTF. The chain combines TRBV6-1 with TRBJ1-2; no definite D call. The CDR3 runs to 12 residues. Between the trimmed V and J ends, which lost 0 bases and 4 bases, there was a span of 3 bases. The V gene's germline CDR1 is MNHNS and CDR2 SASEGT.

The rearrangement joins TRBV6-1 to TRBJ2-7, with D maybe TRBD2 (5 bases). The CDR3 length is 15 residues. Germline-derived CDR1 and CDR2 are MNHNS and SASEGT. Trimming took 4 bases from V and 3 from J, leaving 16 bases between them. The CDR3 DNA sequence: TGTGCCAGCAGTGCCTTTGGCTGGGAGAGCTACGAGCAGTACTTC. This codes for CASSAFGWESYEQYF.

As concerns this clone: This specimen includes other DNA sequences encoding the same CDR3. The rearrangement links TRBV7-2 to TRBJ2-7; D remains ambiguous. V lost 2 bases to trimming and J lost 4 bases, with 6 bases between them. The CDR3 runs 12 residues. The germline gives CDR1 SGHTA, CDR2 FQGNSA. DNA for the CDR3: TGTGCCAGCAGCTTATCAGGTTACGAGCAGTACTTC. Its protein is CASSLSGYEQYF.

This chain uses TRBV7-2 with TRBJ2-1, with 8 bases that match TRBD1. The CDR3 sequence is 15 residues long. Looked up from germline, CDR1 is SGHTA and CDR2 is FQGNSA. V was clipped by 4 bases and J by 7 bases; unmatched bases: 9. The CDR3 DNA is TGTGCCAGCAGCTATACTGGACAGGGCCGAAATGAGCAGTTCTTC. Protein sequence: CASSYTGQGRNEQFF.

Regarding this clone: The same CDR3 arises from other DNA sequences in this sample as well. V gene TRBV7-2 combines with J gene TRBJ1-5; D is ambiguous. V dropped 2 bases and J dropped 2 bases, with 7 bases sitting between them. From germline, CDR1 is SGHTA and CDR2 FQGNSA. The CDR3 contains 14 residues. The CDR3 DNA reads as TGTGCCAGCAGCTTACGAGTAGGCAATCAGCCCCAGCATTTT. It is translated as CASSLRVGNQPQHF.

V and J are TRBV6-6 and TRBJ1-5, with unresolved D. Deletions cut 6 bases from V and 1 base from J, with 16 bases between. CDR3 size: 16 residues. Germline V gene lookup returns CDR1 MNHNY and CDR2 SVGAGI (reference sequence). This CDR3 is CASSRREGLSNQPQHF. The CDR3 DNA reads TGTGCCAGCAGCCGAAGAGAGGGATTGAGCAATCAGCCCCAGCATTTT.

J is TRBJ2-2 and V is TRBV5-1, with unresolved D. The V gene lost 0 bases and the J gene lost 5 bases, with 11 bases spanning the gap. The germline CDR1 and CDR2 sequences are SGHRS and YFSETQ. CDR3 length equals 15 residues. The CDR3 sequence: CASSLANVRTGELFF. Written as DNA, the CDR3 is TGCGCCAGCAGCTTGGCCAATGTTCGGACCGGGGAGCTGTTTTTT.

The chain combines TRBV4-1 with TRBJ1-5; D is perhaps TRBD1 (6 bases). With 2 bases removed from V and 7 bases from J, the gap between germline ends came to 12 bases. Germline V gene data show CDR1 as MGHRA and CDR2 as YSYEKL. The CDR3 extends over 14 amino acids. The CDR3 sequence: CASSQNRVGQPQHF. Written as DNA, the CDR3 is TGCGCCAGCAGCCAAAACAGGGTTGGGCAGCCCCAGCATTTT.

This clone showed up just once. The chain recombines TRBV29-1 with TRBJ1-1, with D unresolved. The germline V and J ends were trimmed by 3 bases and 0 bases, with 14 bases remaining between them. Germline values: CDR1 SQVTM, CDR2 ANQGSEA. CDR3 length equals 15 residues. The CDR3 nucleotides are TGCAGCGTTGATGCGGGCCAGCGCCTGAACACTGAAGCTTTCTTT. Translating it yields CSVDAGQRLNTEAFF.

The chain employs TRBV6-4 and TRBJ2-3; D unresolved. V dropped 1 base and J dropped 6 bases, with 8 bases sitting between them. Looked up from germline, CDR1 is MRHNA and CDR2 is SNTAGT. The CDR3 is 13 amino acids. CDR3 region: CASSDLSTDTQYF. CDR3 DNA sequence: TGTGCCAGCAGTGACTTATCTACTGATACGCAGTATTTT.

The V gene is TRBV18, the J gene TRBJ1-2; D might be TRBD1 (5 bases). V gave up 3 bases and J gave up 0 bases, with 11 bases separating them. The germline V gene has CDR1 KGHSH and CDR2 LQKENI. This CDR3 has 15 residues. CDR3 residues: CASSPGADTNYGYTF. The DNA of the CDR3 is TGTGCCAGCTCACCTGGGGCAGACACTAACTATGGCTACACCTTC.

V and J are TRBV28 and TRBJ1-1; TRBD1 agrees at 7 bases. The germline V gene encodes CDR1 MDHEN and CDR2 SYDVKM. V trimming: 5 bases; J trimming: 2 bases; junction bases outside the gene matches: 5. The CDR3 sequence is 14 residues long. CDR3 DNA: TGTGCCAGCAGTCCAGACAGGGTAAACACTGAAGCTTTCTTT. As protein: CASSPDRVNTEAFF.

The V and J genes are TRBV27 and TRBJ1-5; the match to TRBD1 covers 8 bases. Germline trimming cut 3 bases from V and 1 base from J; bases unmatched to any gene: 2. From germline, CDR1 is MNHEY and CDR2 SMNVEV (reference sequence). CDR3 size: 15 residues. In DNA, the CDR3 is TGTGCCAGCAGTTTTCAGGGGGCCAGCAATCAGCCCCAGCATTTT. This sequence encodes CASSFQGASNQPQHF.

The rearrangement links TRBV15 to TRBJ1-6; a possible D gene is TRBD1 (6 bases). V shed 0 bases and J shed 11 bases, with 11 bases lying between them. Germline V CDR1 and CDR2: LNHNV, YYDKDF (reference sequence). This CDR3 comprises 14 residues. This chain's CDR3 is CATSRDRGGPPLHF. The CDR3 DNA reads as TGTGCCACCAGCAGAGACAGGGGAGGTCCACCCCTCCACTTT.